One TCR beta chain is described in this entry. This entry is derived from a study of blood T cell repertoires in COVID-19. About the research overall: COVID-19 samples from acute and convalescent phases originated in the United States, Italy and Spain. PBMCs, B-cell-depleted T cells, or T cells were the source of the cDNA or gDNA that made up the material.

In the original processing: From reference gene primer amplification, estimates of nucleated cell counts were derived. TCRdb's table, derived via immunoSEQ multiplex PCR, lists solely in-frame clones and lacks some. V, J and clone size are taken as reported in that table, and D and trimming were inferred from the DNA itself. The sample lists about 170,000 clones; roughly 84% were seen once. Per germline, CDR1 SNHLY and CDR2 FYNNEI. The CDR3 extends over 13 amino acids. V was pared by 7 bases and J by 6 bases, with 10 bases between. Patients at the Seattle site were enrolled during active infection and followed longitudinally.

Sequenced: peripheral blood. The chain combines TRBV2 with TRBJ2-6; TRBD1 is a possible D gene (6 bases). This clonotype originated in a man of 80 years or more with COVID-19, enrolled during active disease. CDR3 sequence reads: CASTEGVANVLTF. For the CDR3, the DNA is TGTGCCAGCACAGAGGGGGTGGCCAACGTCCTGACTTTC.